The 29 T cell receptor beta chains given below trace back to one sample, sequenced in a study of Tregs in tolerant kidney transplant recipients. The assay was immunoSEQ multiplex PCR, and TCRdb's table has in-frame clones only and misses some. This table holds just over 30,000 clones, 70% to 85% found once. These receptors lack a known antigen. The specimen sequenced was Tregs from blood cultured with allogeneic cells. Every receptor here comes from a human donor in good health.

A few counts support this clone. CDR3: CASSLDRGNYGYTF. CDR3 DNA: TGCGCCAGCAGCTTGGACAGGGGGAACTATGGCTACACCTTC. J is TRBJ1-2 and V is TRBV5-1; TRBD1 agrees at 8 bases. J was trimmed by 2 bases and V by 0 bases; bases with no gene match: 0. Per the germline V gene, CDR1 is SGHRS and CDR2 is YFSETQ. The CDR3 consists of 14 residues. The full variable domain, completed using reference TRBV5-1 and TRBJ1-2, is KAGVTQTPRYLIKTRGQQVTLSCSPISGHRSVSWYQQTPGQGLQFLFEYFSETQRNKGNFPGRFSGRQFSNSRSEMNVSTLELGDSALYLCASSLDRGNYGYTFGSGTRLTVV.

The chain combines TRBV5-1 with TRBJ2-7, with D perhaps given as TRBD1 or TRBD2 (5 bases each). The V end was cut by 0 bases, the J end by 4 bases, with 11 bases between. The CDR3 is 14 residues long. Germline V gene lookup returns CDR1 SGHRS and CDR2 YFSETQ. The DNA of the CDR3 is TGCGCCAGCAGCTTGGCGGGACGACCGTACGAGCAGTACTTC. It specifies CASSLAGRPYEQYF. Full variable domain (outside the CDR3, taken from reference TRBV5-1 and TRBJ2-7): KAGVTQTPRYLIKTRGQQVTLSCSPISGHRSVSWYQQTPGQGLQFLFEYFSETQRNKGNFPGRFSGRQFSNSRSEMNVSTLELGDSALYLCASSLAGRPYEQYFGPGTRLTVT.

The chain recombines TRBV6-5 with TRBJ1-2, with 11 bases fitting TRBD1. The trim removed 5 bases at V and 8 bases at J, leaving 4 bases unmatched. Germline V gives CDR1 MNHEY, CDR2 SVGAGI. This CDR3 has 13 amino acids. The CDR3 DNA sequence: TGTGCCAGCAGTCGGACAGGGGGCTCCGGCTACACCTTC. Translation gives CASSRTGGSGYTF.

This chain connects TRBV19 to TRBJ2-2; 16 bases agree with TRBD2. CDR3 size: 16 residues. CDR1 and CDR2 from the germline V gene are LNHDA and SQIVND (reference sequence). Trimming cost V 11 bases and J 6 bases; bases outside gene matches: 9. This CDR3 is CAAGTSGGAGAGELFF. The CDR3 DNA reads TGTGCCGCCGGGACTAGCGGGGGGGCAGGGGCCGGGGAGCTGTTTTTT.

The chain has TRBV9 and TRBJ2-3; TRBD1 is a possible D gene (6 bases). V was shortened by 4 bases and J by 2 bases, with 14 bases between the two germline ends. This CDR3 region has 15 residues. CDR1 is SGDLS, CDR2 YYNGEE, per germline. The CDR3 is CASSIRQDPTDTQYF. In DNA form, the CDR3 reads TGTGCCAGCAGCATACGACAGGATCCCACAGATACGCAGTATTTT.

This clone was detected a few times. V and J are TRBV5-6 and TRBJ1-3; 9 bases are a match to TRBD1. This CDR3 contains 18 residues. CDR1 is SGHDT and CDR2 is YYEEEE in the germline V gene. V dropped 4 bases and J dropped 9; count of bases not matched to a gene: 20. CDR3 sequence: CASSDPLSLPGQGATIYF. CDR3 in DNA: TGTGCCAGCAGCGACCCTCTCTCTTTGCCGGGACAGGGTGCCACCATATATTTT. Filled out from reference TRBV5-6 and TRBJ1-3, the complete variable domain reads DAGVTQSPTHLIKTRGQQVTLRCSPKSGHDTVSWYQQALGQGPQFIFQYYEEEERQRGNFPDRFSGHQFPNYSSELNVNALLLGDSALYLCASSDPLSLPGQGATIYFGEGSWLTVV.

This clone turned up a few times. The CDR3 reads CAITGKNTGELFF. Written as DNA, the CDR3 is TGTGCCATTACCGGGAAAAACACCGGGGAGCTGTTTTTT. The chain carries TRBV10-3 and TRBJ2-2; the D gene is possibly TRBD2 (5 bases). With 9 bases removed from V and 2 bases from J, the gap between germline ends came to 10 bases. The length of the CDR3 is 13 residues. The V gene's germline CDR1 is ENHRY and CDR2 SYGVKD.

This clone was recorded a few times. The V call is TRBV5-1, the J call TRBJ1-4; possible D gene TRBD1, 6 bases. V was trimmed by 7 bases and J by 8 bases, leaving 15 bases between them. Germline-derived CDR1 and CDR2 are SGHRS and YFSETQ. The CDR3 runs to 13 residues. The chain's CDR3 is CASSSWGAEKLFF. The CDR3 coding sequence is TGCGCCAGCTCGTCGTGGGGGGCCGAAAAACTGTTTTTT.

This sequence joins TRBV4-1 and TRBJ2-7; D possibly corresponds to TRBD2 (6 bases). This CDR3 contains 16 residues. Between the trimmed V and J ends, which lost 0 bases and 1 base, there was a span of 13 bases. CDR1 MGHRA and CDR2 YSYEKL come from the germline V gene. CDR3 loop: CASSQEGLAGSYEQYF. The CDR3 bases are TGCGCCAGCAGCCAAGAGGGGCTCGCGGGGTCCTACGAGCAGTACTTC.

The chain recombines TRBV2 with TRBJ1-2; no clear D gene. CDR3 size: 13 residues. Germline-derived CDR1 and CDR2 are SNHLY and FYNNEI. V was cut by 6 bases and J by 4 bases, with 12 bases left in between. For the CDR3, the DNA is TGTGCCAGCAGGGTTACAGAGTTCTATGGCTACACCTTC. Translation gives CASRVTEFYGYTF.

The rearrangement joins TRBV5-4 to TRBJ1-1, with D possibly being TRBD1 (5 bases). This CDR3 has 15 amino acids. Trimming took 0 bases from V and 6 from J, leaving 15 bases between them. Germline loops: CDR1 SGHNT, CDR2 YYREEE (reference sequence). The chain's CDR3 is CASSLEFRGGAEAFF. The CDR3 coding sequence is TGTGCCAGCAGCTTGGAATTTAGGGGTGGGGCTGAAGCTTTCTTT.

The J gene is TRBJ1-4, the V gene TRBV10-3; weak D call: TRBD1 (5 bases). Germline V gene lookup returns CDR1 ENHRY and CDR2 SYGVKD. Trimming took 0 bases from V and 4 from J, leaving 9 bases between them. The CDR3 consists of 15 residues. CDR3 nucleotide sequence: TGTGCCATCAGTGAGTCAGGGGCCCTTAATGAAAAACTGTTTTTT. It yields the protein CAISESGALNEKLFF.

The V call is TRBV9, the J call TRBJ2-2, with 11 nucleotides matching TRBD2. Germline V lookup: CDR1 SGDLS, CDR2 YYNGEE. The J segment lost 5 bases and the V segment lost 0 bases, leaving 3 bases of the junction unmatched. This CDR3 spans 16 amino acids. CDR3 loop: CASSVALAGDTGELFF. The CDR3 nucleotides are TGTGCCAGCAGCGTAGCACTAGCGGGGGATACCGGGGAGCTGTTTTTT.

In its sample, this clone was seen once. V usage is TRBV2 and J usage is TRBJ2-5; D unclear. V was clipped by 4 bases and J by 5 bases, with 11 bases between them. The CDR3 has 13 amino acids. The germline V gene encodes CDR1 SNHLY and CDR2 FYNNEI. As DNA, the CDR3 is TGTGCCAGCAGTGGGCCGACATGGGAGACCCAGTACTTC. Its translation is CASSGPTWETQYF.

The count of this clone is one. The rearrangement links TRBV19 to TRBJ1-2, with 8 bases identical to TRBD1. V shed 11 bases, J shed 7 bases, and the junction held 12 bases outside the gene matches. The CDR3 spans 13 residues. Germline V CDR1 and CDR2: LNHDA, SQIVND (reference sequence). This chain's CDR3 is CACQTGVSRGYTF. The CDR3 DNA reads TGTGCCTGCCAGACAGGGGTAAGTCGTGGCTACACCTTC.

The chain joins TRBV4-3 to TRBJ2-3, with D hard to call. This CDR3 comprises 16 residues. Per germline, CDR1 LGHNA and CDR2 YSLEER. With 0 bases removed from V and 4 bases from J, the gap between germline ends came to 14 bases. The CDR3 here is CASSQDLVRVADTQYF. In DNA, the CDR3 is TGCGCCAGCAGCCAAGATCTGGTCCGGGTGGCAGATACGCAGTATTTT.

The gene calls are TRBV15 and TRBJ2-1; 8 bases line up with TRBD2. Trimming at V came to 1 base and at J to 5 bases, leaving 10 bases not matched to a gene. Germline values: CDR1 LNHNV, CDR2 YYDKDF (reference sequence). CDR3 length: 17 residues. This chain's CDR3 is CATSRVGGLAGNNEQFF. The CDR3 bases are TGTGCCACCAGCAGAGTTGGAGGGCTAGCGGGCAACAATGAGCAGTTCTTC.

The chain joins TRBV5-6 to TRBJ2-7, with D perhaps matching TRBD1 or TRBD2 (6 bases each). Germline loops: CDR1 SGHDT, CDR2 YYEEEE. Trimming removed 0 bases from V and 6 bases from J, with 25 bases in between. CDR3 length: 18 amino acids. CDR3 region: CASSLEGGGAQLRGEQYF. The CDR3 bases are TGTGCCAGCAGCTTGGAGGGGGGCGGGGCCCAACTTAGGGGCGAGCAGTACTTC.

The CDR3 loop is CASSQGTGGNTIYF. In nucleotides, the CDR3 is TGTGCCAGCTCACAAGGGACGGGTGGAAACACCATATATTTT. The chain carries TRBV18 and TRBJ1-3, with D perhaps TRBD1 (5 bases). V dropped 4 bases and J dropped 3 bases, with 10 bases sitting between them. The germline gives CDR1 KGHSH, CDR2 LQKENI. The CDR3 spans 14 residues. Full variable domain (remainder filled in from reference TRBV18 and TRBJ1-3): NAGVMQNPRHLVRRRGQEARLRCSPMKGHSHVYWYRQLPEEGLKFMVYLQKENIIDESGMPKERFSAEFPKEGPSILRIQQVVRGDSAAYFCASSQGTGGNTIYFGEGSWLTVV.

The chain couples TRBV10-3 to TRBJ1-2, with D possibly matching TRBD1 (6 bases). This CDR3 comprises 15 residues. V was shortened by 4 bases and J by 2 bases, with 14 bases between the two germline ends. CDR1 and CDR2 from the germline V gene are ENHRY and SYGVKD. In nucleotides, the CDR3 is TGTGCCATCAGTGGCGGGGGCGCGAGGAACTATGGCTACACCTTC. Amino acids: CAISGGGARNYGYTF.

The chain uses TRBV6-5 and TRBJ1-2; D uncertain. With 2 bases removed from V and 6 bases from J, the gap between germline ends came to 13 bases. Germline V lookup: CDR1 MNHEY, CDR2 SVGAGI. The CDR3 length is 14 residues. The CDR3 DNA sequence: TGTGCCAGCAGTTACAAAGGTCCGATAGATGGCTACACCTTC. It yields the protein CASSYKGPIDGYTF.

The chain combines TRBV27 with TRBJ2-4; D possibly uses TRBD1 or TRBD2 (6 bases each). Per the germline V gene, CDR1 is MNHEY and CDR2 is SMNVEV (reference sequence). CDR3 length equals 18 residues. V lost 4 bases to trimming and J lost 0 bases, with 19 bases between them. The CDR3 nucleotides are TGTGCCAGCAGTTCAGGGGAGCGGGTCAATTTAGCCAAAAACATTCAGTACTTC. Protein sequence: CASSSGERVNLAKNIQYF.

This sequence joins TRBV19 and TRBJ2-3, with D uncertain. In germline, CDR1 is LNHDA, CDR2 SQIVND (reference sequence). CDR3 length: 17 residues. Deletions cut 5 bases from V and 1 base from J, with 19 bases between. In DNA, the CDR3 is TGTGCCAGTAGTCTAAATCCCCCCCGTCTCCGCACAGATACGCAGTATTTT. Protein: CASSLNPPRLRTDTQYF. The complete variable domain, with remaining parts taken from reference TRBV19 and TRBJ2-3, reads DGGITQSPKYLFRKEGQNVTLSCEQNLNHDAMYWYRQDPGQGLRLIYYSQIVNDFQKGDIAEGYSVSREKKESFPLTVTSAQKNPTAFYLCASSLNPPRLRTDTQYFGPGTRLTVL.

The CDR3: CASSWGLYGYTF. The CDR3 coding sequence is TGTGCCAGCAGCTGGGGACTGTATGGCTACACCTTC. J is TRBJ1-2 and V is TRBV5-6, with D maybe TRBD1 (5 bases). The CDR3 sequence is 12 residues long. V lost 3 bases and J 5 bases, leaving 8 bases between the germline ends. Germline CDR1 reads SGHDT; CDR2 reads YYEEEE.

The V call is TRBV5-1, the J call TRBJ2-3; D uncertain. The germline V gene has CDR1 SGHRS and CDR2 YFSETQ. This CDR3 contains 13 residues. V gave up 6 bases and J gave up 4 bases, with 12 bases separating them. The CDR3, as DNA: TGCGCCAGCACCCGGTTGGGCTCAGATACGCAGTATTTT. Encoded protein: CASTRLGSDTQYF.

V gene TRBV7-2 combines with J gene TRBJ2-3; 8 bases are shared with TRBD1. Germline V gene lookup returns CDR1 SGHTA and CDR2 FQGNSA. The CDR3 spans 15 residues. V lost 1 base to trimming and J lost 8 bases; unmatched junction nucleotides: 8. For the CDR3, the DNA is TGTGCCAGCAGCTTAGTTGGACAGGGCGAGAGTACGCAGTATTTT. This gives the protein CASSLVGQGESTQYF.

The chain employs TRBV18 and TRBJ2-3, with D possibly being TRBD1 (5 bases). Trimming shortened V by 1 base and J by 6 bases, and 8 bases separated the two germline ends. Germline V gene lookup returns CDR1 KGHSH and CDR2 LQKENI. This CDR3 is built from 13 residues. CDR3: CASSPQGHDTQYF. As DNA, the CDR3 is TGTGCCAGCTCACCACAGGGGCACGATACGCAGTATTTT.

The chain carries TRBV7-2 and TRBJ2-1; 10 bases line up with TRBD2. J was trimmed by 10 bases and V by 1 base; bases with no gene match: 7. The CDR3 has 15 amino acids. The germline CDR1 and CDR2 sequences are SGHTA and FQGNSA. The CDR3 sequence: CASSLGTSGVGEQFF. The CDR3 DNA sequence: TGTGCCAGCAGCTTAGGGACTAGCGGTGTCGGGGAGCAGTTCTTC.

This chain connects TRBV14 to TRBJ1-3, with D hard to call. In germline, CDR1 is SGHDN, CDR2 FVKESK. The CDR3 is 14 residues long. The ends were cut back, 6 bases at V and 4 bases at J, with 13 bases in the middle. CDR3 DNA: TGTGCCAGCAGGACCTCTGGCTCGGGAAACACCATATATTTT. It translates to CASRTSGSGNTIYF. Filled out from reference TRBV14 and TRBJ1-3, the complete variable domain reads EAGVTQFPSHSVIEKGQTVTLRCDPISGHDNLYWYRRVMGKEIKFLLHFVKESKQDESGMPNNRFLAERTGGTYSTLKVQPAELEDSGVYFCASRTSGSGNTIYFGEGSWLTVV.